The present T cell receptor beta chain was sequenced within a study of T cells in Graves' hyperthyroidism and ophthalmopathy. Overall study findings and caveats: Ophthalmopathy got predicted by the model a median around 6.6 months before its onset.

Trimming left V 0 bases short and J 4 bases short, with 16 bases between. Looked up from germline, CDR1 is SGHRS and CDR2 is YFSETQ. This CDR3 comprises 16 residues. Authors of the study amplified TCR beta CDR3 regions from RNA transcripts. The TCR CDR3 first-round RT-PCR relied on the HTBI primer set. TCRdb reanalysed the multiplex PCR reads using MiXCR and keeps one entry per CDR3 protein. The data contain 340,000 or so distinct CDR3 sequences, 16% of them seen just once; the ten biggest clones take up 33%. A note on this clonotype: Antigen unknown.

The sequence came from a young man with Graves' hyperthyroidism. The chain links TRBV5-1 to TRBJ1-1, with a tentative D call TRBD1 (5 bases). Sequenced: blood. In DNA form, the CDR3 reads TGCGCCAGCAGCTTGGTGGGACCGCCCGGGGGCACTGAAGCTTTCTTT. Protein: CASSLVGPPGGTEAFF.